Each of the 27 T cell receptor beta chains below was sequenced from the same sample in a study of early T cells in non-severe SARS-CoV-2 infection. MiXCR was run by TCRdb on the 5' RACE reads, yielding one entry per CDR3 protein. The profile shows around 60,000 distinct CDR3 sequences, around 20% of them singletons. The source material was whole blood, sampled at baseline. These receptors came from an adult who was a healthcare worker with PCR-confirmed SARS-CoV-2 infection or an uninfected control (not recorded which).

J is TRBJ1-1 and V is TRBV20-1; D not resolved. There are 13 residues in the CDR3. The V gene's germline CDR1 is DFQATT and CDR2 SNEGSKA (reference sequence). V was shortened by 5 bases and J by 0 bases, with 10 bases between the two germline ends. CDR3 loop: CSAPGLVNTEAFF. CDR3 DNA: TGCAGTGCTCCTGGACTGGTGAACACTGAAGCTTTCTTT.

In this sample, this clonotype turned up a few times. The CDR3: CASSQGASYEQYF. Here the CDR3 DNA reads TGCGCCAGCAGCCAAGGGGCGAGTTACGAGCAGTACTTC. The chain employs TRBV4-1 and TRBJ2-7; D ambiguous. The ends were cut back, 1 base at V and 4 bases at J, with 8 bases in the middle. CDR1 is MGHRA and CDR2 is YSYEKL in the germline V gene. This CDR3 is 13 amino acids long.

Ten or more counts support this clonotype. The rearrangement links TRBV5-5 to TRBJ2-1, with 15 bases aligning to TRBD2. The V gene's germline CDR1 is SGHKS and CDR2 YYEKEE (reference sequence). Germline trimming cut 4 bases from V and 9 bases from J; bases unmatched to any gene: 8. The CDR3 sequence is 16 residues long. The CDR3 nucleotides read TGTGCCAGCAGCCTCATAGGACTAGCGGGGGGGGCTGAGCAGTTCTTC. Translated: CASSLIGLAGGAEQFF.

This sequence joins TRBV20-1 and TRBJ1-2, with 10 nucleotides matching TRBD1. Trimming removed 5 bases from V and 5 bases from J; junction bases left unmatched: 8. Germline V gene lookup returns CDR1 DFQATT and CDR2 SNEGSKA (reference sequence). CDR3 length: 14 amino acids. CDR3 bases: TGCAGTGCTCTACCTCGGACAGGGGGGTATGGCTACACCTTC. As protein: CSALPRTGGYGYTF.

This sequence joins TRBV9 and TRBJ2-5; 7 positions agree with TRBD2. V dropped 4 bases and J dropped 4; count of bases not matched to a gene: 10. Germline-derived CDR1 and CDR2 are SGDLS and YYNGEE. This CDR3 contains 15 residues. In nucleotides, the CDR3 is TGTGCCAGCAGCTCAGATGGGGGGGTCCTAGAGACCCAGTACTTC. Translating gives CASSSDGGVLETQYF.

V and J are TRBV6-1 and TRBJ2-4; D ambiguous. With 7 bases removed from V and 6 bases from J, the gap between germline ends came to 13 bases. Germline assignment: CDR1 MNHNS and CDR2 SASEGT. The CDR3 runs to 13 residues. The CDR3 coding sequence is TGTGCCAGCATGCTGACCGGTGGAAACATTCAGTACTTC. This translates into CASMLTGGNIQYF.

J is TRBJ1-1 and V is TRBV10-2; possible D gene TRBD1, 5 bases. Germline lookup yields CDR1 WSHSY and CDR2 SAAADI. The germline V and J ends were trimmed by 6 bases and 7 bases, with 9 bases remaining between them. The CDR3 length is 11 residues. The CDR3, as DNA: TGCGCCAGCAGCACTCAGGGTGAAGCTTTCTTT. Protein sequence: CASSTQGEAFF.

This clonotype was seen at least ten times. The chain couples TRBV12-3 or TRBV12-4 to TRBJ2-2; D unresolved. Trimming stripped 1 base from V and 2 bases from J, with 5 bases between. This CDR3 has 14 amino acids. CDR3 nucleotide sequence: TGTGCCAGCAGTTTAGGGGGTAACACCGGGGAGCTGTTTTTT. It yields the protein CASSLGGNTGELFF.

The CDR3 loop reads CASSFSSDHEKLFF. The CDR3 DNA follows: TGTGCCAGCAGCTTCTCCAGTGATCATGAAAAACTGTTTTTT. This chain uses TRBV5-5 with TRBJ1-4, with D unresolved. Germline CDR1 SGHKS, CDR2 YYEKEE (reference sequence). The V end lost 2 bases, the J end lost 6 bases, and 11 bases lay between the germline ends. CDR3 size: 14 residues.

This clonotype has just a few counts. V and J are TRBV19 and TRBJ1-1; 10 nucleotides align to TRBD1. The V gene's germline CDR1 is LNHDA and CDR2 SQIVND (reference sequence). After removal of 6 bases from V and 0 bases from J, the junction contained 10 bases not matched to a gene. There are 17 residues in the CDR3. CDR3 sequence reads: CASRAQGQGTLNTEAFF. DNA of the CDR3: TGTGCCAGTAGAGCCCAGGGACAGGGGACCCTGAACACTGAAGCTTTCTTT.

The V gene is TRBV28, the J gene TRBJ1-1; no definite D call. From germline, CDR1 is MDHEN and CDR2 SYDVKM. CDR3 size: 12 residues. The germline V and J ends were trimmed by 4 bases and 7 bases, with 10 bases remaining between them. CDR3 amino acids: CASSSPTLEAFF. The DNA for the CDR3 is TGTGCCAGCAGTTCCCCGACACTTGAAGCTTTCTTT.

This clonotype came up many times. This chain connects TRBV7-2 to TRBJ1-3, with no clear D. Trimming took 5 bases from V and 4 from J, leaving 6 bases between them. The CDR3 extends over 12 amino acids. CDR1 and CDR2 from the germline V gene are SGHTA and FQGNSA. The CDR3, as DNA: TGTGCCAGCAGCCCCGGAGGAAACACCATATATTTT. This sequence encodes CASSPGGNTIYF.

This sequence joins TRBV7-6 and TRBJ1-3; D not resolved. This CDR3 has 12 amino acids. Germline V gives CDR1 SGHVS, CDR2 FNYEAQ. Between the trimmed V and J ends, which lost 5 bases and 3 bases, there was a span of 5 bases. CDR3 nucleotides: TGTGCCAGCAGCATCGGTGGAAACACCATATATTTT. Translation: CASSIGGNTIYF. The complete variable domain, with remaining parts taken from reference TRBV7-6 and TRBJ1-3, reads GAGVSQSPRYKVTKRGQDVALRCDPISGHVSLYWYRQALGQGPEFLTYFNYEAQQDKSGLPNDRFSAERPEGSISTLTIQRTEQRDSAMYRCASSIGGNTIYFGEGSWLTVV.

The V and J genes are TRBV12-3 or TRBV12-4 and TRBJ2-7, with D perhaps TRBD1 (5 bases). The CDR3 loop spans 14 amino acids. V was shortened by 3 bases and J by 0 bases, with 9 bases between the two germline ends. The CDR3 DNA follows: TGTGCCAGCAGTTTGCAGGGTCCCTCCTACGAGCAGTACTTC. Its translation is CASSLQGPSYEQYF.

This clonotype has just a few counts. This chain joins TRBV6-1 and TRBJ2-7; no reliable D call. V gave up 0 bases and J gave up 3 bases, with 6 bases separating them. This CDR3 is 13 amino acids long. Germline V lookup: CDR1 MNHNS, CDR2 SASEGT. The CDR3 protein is CASSEADHYEQYF. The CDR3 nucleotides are TGTGCCAGCAGTGAAGCTGACCACTACGAGCAGTACTTC.

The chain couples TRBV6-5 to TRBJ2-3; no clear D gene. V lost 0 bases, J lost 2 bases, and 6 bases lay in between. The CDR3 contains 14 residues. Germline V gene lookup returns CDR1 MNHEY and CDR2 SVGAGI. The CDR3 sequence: CASSYSSPTDTQYF. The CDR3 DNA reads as TGTGCCAGCAGTTACTCCTCCCCCACAGATACGCAGTATTTT.

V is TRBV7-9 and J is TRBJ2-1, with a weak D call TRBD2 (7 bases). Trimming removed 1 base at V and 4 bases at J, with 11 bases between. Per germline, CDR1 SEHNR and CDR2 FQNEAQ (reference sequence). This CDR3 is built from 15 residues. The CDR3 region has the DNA TGTGCCAGCAGCTTAGACGCGGGGGCGTACAATGAGCAGTTCTTC. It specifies CASSLDAGAYNEQFF.

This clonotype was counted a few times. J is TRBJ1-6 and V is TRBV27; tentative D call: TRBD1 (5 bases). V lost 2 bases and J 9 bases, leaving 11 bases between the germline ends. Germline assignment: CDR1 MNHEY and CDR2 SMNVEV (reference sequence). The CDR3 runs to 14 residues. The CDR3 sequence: CASSLDRGGSPLHF. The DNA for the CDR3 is TGTGCCAGCAGTTTAGACAGAGGTGGTTCACCCCTCCACTTT.

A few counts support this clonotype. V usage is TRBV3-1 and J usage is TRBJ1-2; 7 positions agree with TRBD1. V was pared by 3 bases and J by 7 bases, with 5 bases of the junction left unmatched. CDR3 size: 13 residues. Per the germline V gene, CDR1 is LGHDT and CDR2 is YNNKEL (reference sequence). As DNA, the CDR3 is TGTGCCAGCAGCCATCTGACAGGGCTTGGCTACACCTTC. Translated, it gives CASSHLTGLGYTF.

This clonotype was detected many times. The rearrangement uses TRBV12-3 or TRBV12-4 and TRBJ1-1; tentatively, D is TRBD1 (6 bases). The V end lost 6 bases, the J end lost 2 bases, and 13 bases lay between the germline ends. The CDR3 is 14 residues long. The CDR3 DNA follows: TGTGCCAGCAGGATGACAGGTACTAACACTGAAGCTTTCTTT. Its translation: CASRMTGTNTEAFF.

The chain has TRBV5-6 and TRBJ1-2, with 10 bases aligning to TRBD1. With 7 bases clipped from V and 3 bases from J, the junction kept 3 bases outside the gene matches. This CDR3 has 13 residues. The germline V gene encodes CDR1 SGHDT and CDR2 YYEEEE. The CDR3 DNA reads TGTGCCAGCCAGGACAGGGGGGACTATGGCTACACCTTC. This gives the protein CASQDRGDYGYTF.

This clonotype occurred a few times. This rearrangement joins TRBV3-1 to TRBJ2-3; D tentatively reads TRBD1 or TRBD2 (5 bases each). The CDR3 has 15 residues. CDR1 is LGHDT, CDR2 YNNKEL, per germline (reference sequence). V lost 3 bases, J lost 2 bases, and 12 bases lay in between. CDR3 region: CASSHYGTFTDTQYF. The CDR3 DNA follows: TGTGCCAGCAGCCACTACGGGACCTTCACAGATACGCAGTATTTT.

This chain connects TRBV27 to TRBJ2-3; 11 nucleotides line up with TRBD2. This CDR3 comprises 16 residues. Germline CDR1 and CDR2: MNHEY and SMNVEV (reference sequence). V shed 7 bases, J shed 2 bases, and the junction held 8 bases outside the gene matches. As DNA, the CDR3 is TGTGCCAGCAACCATAGACTAGCGGGGAACACAGATACGCAGTATTTT. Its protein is CASNHRLAGNTDTQYF.

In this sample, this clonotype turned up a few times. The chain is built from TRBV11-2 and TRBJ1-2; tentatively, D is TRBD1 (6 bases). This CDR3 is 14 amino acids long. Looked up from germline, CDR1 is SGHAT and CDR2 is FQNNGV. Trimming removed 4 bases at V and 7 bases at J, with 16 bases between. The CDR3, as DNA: TGTGCCAGCAGCTCAATTCAGGGGCGAAGTGGCTACACCTTC. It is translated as CASSSIQGRSGYTF.

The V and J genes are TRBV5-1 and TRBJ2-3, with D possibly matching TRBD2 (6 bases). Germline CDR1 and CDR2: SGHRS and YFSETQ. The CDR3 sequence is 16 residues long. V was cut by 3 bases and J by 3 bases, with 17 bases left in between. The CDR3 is CASSSLQRGRTDTQYF. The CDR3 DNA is TGCGCCAGCAGCTCCCTCCAACGGGGGAGAACAGATACGCAGTATTTT.

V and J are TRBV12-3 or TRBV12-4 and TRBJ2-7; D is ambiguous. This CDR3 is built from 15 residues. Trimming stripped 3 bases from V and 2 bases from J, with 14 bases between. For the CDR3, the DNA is TGTGCCAGCAGTTTTAGGTCGCGGCTTACCTACGAGCAGTACTTC. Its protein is CASSFRSRLTYEQYF.

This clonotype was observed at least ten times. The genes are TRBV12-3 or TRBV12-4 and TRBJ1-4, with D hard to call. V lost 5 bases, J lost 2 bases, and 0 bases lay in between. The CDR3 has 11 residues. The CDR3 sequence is CASSTNEKLFF. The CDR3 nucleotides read TGTGCCAGCAGTACTAATGAAAAACTGTTTTTT.